Each of the 17 T cell receptor beta chains below was sequenced from the same sample in a study of blood T cell repertoires in COVID-19. The repertoire was sequenced with immunoSEQ multiplex PCR; TCRdb's copy has only in-frame clones and lacks some. Here the sample spans around 270,000 clones, about 90% being singletons. Source material: PBMCs or T cells enriched from blood (not recorded which). The receptors were sampled from a woman aged 40 to 49 who had been exposed to COVID-19.

The rearrangement uses TRBV18 and TRBJ2-1; D uncertain. The CDR3 spans 13 residues. V was trimmed by 3 bases and J by 7 bases, leaving 10 bases between them. Germline loops: CDR1 KGHSH, CDR2 LQKENI. CDR3: CASSPDHRNEQFF. The CDR3 bases are TGTGCCAGCTCACCCGACCACAGAAATGAGCAGTTCTTC.

Only one count was recorded for this clone. The chain has TRBV24-1 and TRBJ2-3, with D possibly being TRBD1 (5 bases). Germline V lookup: CDR1 KGHDR, CDR2 SFDVKD. The V end was cut by 5 bases, the J end by 0 bases, with 8 bases between. This CDR3 is built from 14 residues. DNA of the CDR3: TGTGCCACCAGTGGAAGGGGAAGCACAGATACGCAGTATTTT. Translation gives CATSGRGSTDTQYF.

The genes are TRBV19 and TRBJ1-3, with TRBD1 matching over 8 bases. After removal of 4 bases from V and 0 bases from J, the junction contained 5 bases not matched to a gene. This CDR3 region has 16 residues. Germline V gene sequence: CDR1 LNHDA, CDR2 SQIVND (reference sequence). CDR3 protein: CASSSRDRISGNTIYF. The CDR3 DNA reads TGTGCCAGTAGTAGCCGGGACAGGATCTCTGGAAACACCATATATTTT.

The rearrangement joins TRBV27 to TRBJ1-2; 7 bases align to TRBD1. From germline, CDR1 is MNHEY and CDR2 SMNVEV (reference sequence). The CDR3 contains 11 residues. Germline trimming cut 8 bases from V and 6 bases from J; bases unmatched to any gene: 3. Here the CDR3 reads CASGTANGYTF. The CDR3 DNA follows: TGTGCCAGCGGGACAGCCAATGGCTACACCTTC.

The chain couples TRBV5-1 to TRBJ2-2; D call uncertain. Germline CDR1 reads SGHRS; CDR2 reads YFSETQ. V gave up 1 base and J gave up 7 bases, with 5 bases separating them. The CDR3 extends over 12 amino acids. The CDR3: CASSLTVGELFF. The CDR3 DNA follows: TGCGCCAGCAGCTTGACAGTCGGGGAGCTGTTTTTT.

This chain connects TRBV18 to TRBJ1-6, with no clear D. Looked up from germline, CDR1 is KGHSH and CDR2 is LQKENI. CDR3 length: 15 residues. Trimming shortened V by 3 bases and J by 7 bases, and 13 bases separated the two germline ends. Here the CDR3 DNA reads TGTGCCAGCTCACCCTCTGGCAGCGGCAATTCACCCCTCCACTTT. Amino acids: CASSPSGSGNSPLHF. The variable domain in full, with the rest retrieved from reference TRBV18 and TRBJ1-6, is NAGVMQNPRHLVRRRGQEARLRCSPMKGHSHVYWYRQLPEEGLKFMVYLQKENIIDESGMPKERFSAEFPKEGPSILRIQQVVRGDSAAYFCASSPSGSGNSPLHFGNGTRLTVT.

V and J are TRBV7-2 and TRBJ2-5, with TRBD1 matching 9 bases. V lost 0 bases, J lost 5 bases, and 7 bases stayed unmatched. Germline CDR1 and CDR2: SGHTA and FQGNSA. CDR3 length: 16 residues. CDR3 sequence (DNA): TGTGCCAGCAGCTTAGCGAGAACAGGGGGCTGGGAGACCCAGTACTTC. This codes for CASSLARTGGWETQYF. Together with reference TRBV7-2 and TRBJ2-5, the CDR3 gives the full variable domain: GAGVSQSPSNKVTEKGKDVELRCDPISGHTALYWYRQSLGQGLEFLIYFQGNSAPDKSGLPSDRFSAERTGGSVSTLTIQRTQQEDSAVYLCASSLARTGGWETQYFGPGTRLLVL.

Turning to this clone: One junction end disagrees with the germline gene, perhaps due to a read error. This rearrangement joins TRBV10-3 to TRBJ1-4, with D perhaps TRBD1 (5 bases). This CDR3 is 15 amino acids long. Germline CDR1 is ENHRY and CDR2 is SYGVKD. CDR3 residues: CAIREYRGRNEKLFF. The CDR3 bases are TGTGCCATCAGGGAGTATAGGGGTAGGAATGAAAAACTGTTTTTT.

This chain uses TRBV28 with TRBJ1-3; D perhaps matches TRBD1 (5 bases). The CDR3 sequence is 15 residues long. The germline V gene has CDR1 MDHEN and CDR2 SYDVKM. V lost 9 bases to trimming and J lost 1 base, with 16 bases between them. CDR3 protein: CASLEGGGSGNTIYF. In DNA, the CDR3 is TGTGCCAGTTTAGAGGGTGGGGGGTCTGGAAACACCATATATTTT.

The chain links TRBV12-3 or TRBV12-4 to TRBJ2-1; D may be TRBD2 (5 bases). CDR3 size: 12 residues. V dropped 5 bases and J dropped 7 bases, with 9 bases sitting between them. The CDR3 loop is CASSGPGNEQFF. Here the CDR3 DNA reads TGTGCCAGCAGTGGCCCGGGAAATGAGCAGTTCTTC.

The chain recombines TRBV28 with TRBJ1-4; no reliable D call. The ends were cut back, 6 bases at V and 0 bases at J, with 11 bases in the middle. Germline V gene lookup returns CDR1 MDHEN and CDR2 SYDVKM. This CDR3 has 15 residues. For the CDR3, the DNA is TGTGCCAGCAGATCGGCAGCGACAACTAATGAAAAACTGTTTTTT. It is translated as CASRSAATTNEKLFF. Variable domain in full (rest from reference TRBV28 and TRBJ1-4): DVKVTQSSRYLVKRTGEKVFLECVQDMDHENMFWYRQDPGLGLRLIYFSYDVKMKEKGDIPEGYSVSREKKERFSLILESASTNQTSMYLCASRSAATTNEKLFFGSGTQLSVL.

V usage is TRBV24-1 and J usage is TRBJ2-1; possible D gene TRBD2, 6 bases. V was clipped by 3 bases and J by 8 bases, with 19 bases between them. The CDR3 spans 16 residues. CDR1 is KGHDR and CDR2 is SFDVKD in the germline V gene. CDR3 nucleotides: TGTGCCACCAGTGATAATAGCGGAACTATTCTCTATGAGCAGTTCTTC. Protein: CATSDNSGTILYEQFF.

V gene TRBV5-8 combines with J gene TRBJ2-6; 7 bases match TRBD1. The junction had 3 bases not matched to a gene; V was cut back by 4 bases and J by 2 bases. There are 15 residues in the CDR3. Germline V gene lookup returns CDR1 SGHTS and CDR2 YDEGEE. The CDR3 DNA sequence: TGTGCCAGCAGCCGTGACAGGGCTGGGGCCAACGTCCTGACTTTC. As protein: CASSRDRAGANVLTF.

This clone turned up a few times. This rearrangement joins TRBV6-1 to TRBJ1-6; tentatively, D is TRBD1 (5 bases). CDR1 and CDR2 (germline): MNHNS, SASEGT. Trimming stripped 1 base from V and 10 bases from J, with 14 bases between. This CDR3 region has 15 residues. The CDR3 DNA reads TGTGCCAGCAGTGAAGGGGCCAGGGTGCGATCACCCCTCCACTTT. Translation: CASSEGARVRSPLHF.

The rearrangement uses TRBV7-2 and TRBJ2-3; 10 bases line up with TRBD2. Trimming took 8 bases from V and 3 from J; bases not matched to a gene: 11. There are 16 residues in the CDR3. In germline, CDR1 is SGHTA, CDR2 FQGNSA. The CDR3 DNA sequence: TGTGCCAGCGGGATGGTGGGACTAGCGACAACAGATACGCAGTATTTT. Residues: CASGMVGLATTDTQYF. The full variable domain, completed using reference TRBV7-2 and TRBJ2-3, is GAGVSQSPSNKVTEKGKDVELRCDPISGHTALYWYRQSLGQGLEFLIYFQGNSAPDKSGLPSDRFSAERTGGSVSTLTIQRTQQEDSAVYLCASGMVGLATTDTQYFGPGTRLTVL.

The chain couples TRBV24-1 to TRBJ2-2; no reliable D call. There are 11 residues in the CDR3. The V gene's germline CDR1 is KGHDR and CDR2 SFDVKD. V gave up 5 bases and J gave up 6 bases, with 3 bases separating them. CDR3 in amino acids: CATSAAGELFF. CDR3 DNA: TGTGCCACCAGTGCGGCCGGGGAGCTGTTTTTT.

This clone has only a few counts. J is TRBJ1-1 and V is TRBV9, with a possible D match to TRBD1 (5 bases). From germline, CDR1 is SGDLS and CDR2 YYNGEE. The CDR3 consists of 15 residues. Trimming removed 1 base from V and 6 bases from J, with 16 bases in between. DNA of the CDR3: TGTGCCAGCAGCGTATTAACGGGAGGGGAGGCTGAAGCTTTCTTT. Protein: CASSVLTGGEAEAFF.